The 23 T cell receptor beta chains in this list originate from one sample, sequenced in a study of blood T cell repertoires in COVID-19. Assay: immunoSEQ multiplex PCR; the TCRdb copy retains only in-frame clones and omits some. This sample yields 200,000 to 250,000 clones, of which 85% to 90% are seen a single time; 2% to 3% belongs to the top ten. Specimen: peripheral blood. Source of these receptors: a man younger than 45 with COVID-19, enrolled during active disease.

V and J are TRBV12-5 and TRBJ1-2; D gene ambiguous. V was clipped by 3 bases and J by 8 bases, with 13 bases between them. The germline V gene has CDR1 LGHNT and CDR2 FRNRAP. CDR3 length: 13 amino acids. The DNA for the CDR3 is TGTGCTAGTGGTTTTTCGGGATCTAACGGCTACACCTTC. Translation: CASGFSGSNGYTF.

The V gene is TRBV16, the J gene TRBJ2-7; tentative D call: TRBD1 (5 bases). The CDR3 runs to 13 residues. Germline CDR1 and CDR2: KGHSY and FQNENV. The V end was cut by 2 bases, the J end by 6 bases, with 11 bases between. The CDR3 here is CASSQGQIGEQYF. The CDR3 region has the DNA TGTGCCAGCAGCCAAGGACAAATCGGCGAGCAGTACTTC.

The rearrangement links TRBV4-2 to TRBJ2-1, with 9 positions matching TRBD1. The CDR3 sequence is 16 residues long. Germline CDR1 is LGHNA and CDR2 is YNFKEQ. The junction had 10 bases not matched to a gene; V was cut back by 3 bases and J by 7 bases. Here the CDR3 reads CASSQNPGQGWNEQFF. CDR3 in DNA: TGTGCCAGCAGCCAGAACCCGGGACAGGGTTGGAATGAGCAGTTCTTC.

The genes are TRBV6-2 or TRBV6-3 and TRBJ2-7; the D is unclear. V gave up 6 bases and J gave up 2 bases, with 5 bases separating them. CDR1 MNHEY and CDR2 SVGEGT come from the germline V gene. CDR3 length: 11 amino acids. DNA for the CDR3: TGTGCCAGCAGCTCAGCCTACGAGCAGTACTTC. As protein: CASSSAYEQYF.

This sequence joins TRBV7-3 and TRBJ1-5, with a tentative D call TRBD1 (6 bases). Germline values: CDR1 SGHTA, CDR2 FQGTGA. V was shortened by 5 bases and J by 6 bases, with 17 bases between the two germline ends. The CDR3 runs to 15 residues. DNA for the CDR3: TGTGCCAGCAGCCCACTTCCAGGGGCAAGTCAGCCCCAGCATTTT. Translation gives CASSPLPGASQPQHF.

The rearrangement joins TRBV5-5 to TRBJ2-5, with 10 bases aligning to TRBD1. J gave up 4 bases and V 0 bases, and 6 bases lay outside the gene matches. This CDR3 has 16 amino acids. Germline CDR1 is SGHKS and CDR2 is YYEKEE (reference sequence). The CDR3 region is CASSLGGTGVGETQYF. The DNA for the CDR3 is TGTGCCAGCAGCTTGGGTGGGACAGGGGTGGGAGAGACCCAGTACTTC.

The DNA for the CDR3 is TGTGCCAGCAGAGGAGGGGACGGAAACACCATATATTTT. Translation: CASRGGDGNTIYF. The V gene is TRBV5-5, the J gene TRBJ1-3; D is possibly TRBD1 (5 bases). V was cut by 5 bases and J by 4 bases, with 10 bases left in between. From germline, CDR1 is SGHKS and CDR2 YYEKEE (reference sequence). This CDR3 spans 13 amino acids.

This chain joins TRBV27 and TRBJ1-1, with a tentative D call TRBD1 (5 bases). The ends were cut back, 1 base at V and 7 bases at J, with 10 bases in the middle. Germline lookup yields CDR1 MNHEY and CDR2 SMNVEV (reference sequence). The CDR3 is 13 amino acids. The CDR3, as DNA: TGTGCCAGCAGTTTATTAGGGGCCAGTGAAGCTTTCTTT. This gives the protein CASSLLGASEAFF.

This rearrangement joins TRBV18 to TRBJ1-2, with D tentatively TRBD1 (6 bases). This CDR3 contains 17 residues. CDR1 and CDR2 (germline): KGHSH, LQKENI. Trimming removed 0 bases at V and 8 bases at J, with 22 bases between. CDR3 bases: TGTGCCAGCTCACCACCGTTCGCGTTGCCAGGGGCTGGCGGCTACACCTTC. The encoded protein is CASSPPFALPGAGGYTF.

The chain couples TRBV19 to TRBJ2-3, with 8 bases matching TRBD1. CDR3 length: 15 amino acids. V was pared by 3 bases and J by 4 bases, with 6 bases of the junction left unmatched. CDR1 is LNHDA, CDR2 SQIVND, per germline (reference sequence). In DNA form, the CDR3 reads TGTGCCAGTAGTATGGACAGGGCTGGTCCAGATACGCAGTATTTT. It is translated as CASSMDRAGPDTQYF.

This chain links TRBV24-1 with TRBJ2-3; 12 positions match TRBD2. Germline CDR1 reads KGHDR; CDR2 reads SFDVKD. CDR3 length equals 16 residues. After removal of 4 bases from V and 1 base from J, the junction contained 2 bases not matched to a gene. The CDR3 bases are TGTGCCACCAGTGACCCTAGCGGGAGGGGCACAGATACGCAGTATTTT. Protein sequence: CATSDPSGRGTDTQYF.

The rearrangement joins TRBV6-5 to TRBJ1-3; D unclear. There are 13 residues in the CDR3. Germline V gene data show CDR1 as MNHEY and CDR2 as SVGAGI. Deletions cut 4 bases from V and 2 bases from J, with 6 bases between. The CDR3 reads CASSLRPGNTIYF. CDR3 in DNA: TGTGCCAGCAGTTTGCGTCCTGGAAACACCATATATTTT.

The chain couples TRBV7-3 to TRBJ1-2, with D maybe TRBD1 (5 bases). The CDR3 length is 14 residues. Per the germline V gene, CDR1 is SGHTA and CDR2 is FQGTGA. The V gene lost 0 bases and the J gene lost 4 bases, with 9 bases spanning the gap. CDR3 residues: CASSLTGASYGYTF. CDR3 DNA sequence: TGTGCCAGCAGCTTAACAGGGGCTTCCTATGGCTACACCTTC.

The V and J genes are TRBV30 and TRBJ1-5, with a possible D match to TRBD1 (5 bases). Trimming left V 0 bases short and J 1 base short, with 10 bases between. Germline V gives CDR1 GTSNPN, CDR2 SVGIG (reference sequence). This CDR3 is 15 amino acids long. CDR3 protein: CAWSVASGSNQPQHF. The DNA of the CDR3 is TGTGCCTGGAGTGTAGCGTCAGGGAGCAATCAGCCCCAGCATTTT.

The chain combines TRBV7-3 with TRBJ2-3, with D maybe TRBD2 (6 bases). Germline loops: CDR1 SGHTA, CDR2 FQGTGA. Trimming stripped 1 base from V and 6 bases from J, with 11 bases between. There are 14 residues in the CDR3. DNA of the CDR3: TGTGCCAGCAGCTTAATCCCAGGAGGGGATACGCAGTATTTT. Protein sequence: CASSLIPGGDTQYF.

The rearrangement links TRBV19 to TRBJ1-1; 8 nucleotides match TRBD1. There are 12 residues in the CDR3. Germline assignment: CDR1 LNHDA and CDR2 SQIVND (reference sequence). V shed 5 bases, J shed 7 bases, and the junction held 3 bases outside the gene matches. As DNA, the CDR3 is TGTGCCAGTAGTTGGGGGACAGGTGAAGCTTTCTTT. Its protein is CASSWGTGEAFF. Complete variable domain (other parts from reference TRBV19 and TRBJ1-1): DGGITQSPKYLFRKEGQNVTLSCEQNLNHDAMYWYRQDPGQGLRLIYYSQIVNDFQKGDIAEGYSVSREKKESFPLTVTSAQKNPTAFYLCASSWGTGEAFFGQGTRLTVV.

The CDR3 DNA sequence: TGTGCCAGCAGCGTGTCCCTAGACCAGCCCTACGAGCAGTACTTC. It translates to CASSVSLDQPYEQYF. This chain uses TRBV9 with TRBJ2-7; D gene ambiguous. Germline V CDR1 and CDR2: SGDLS, YYNGEE. V was cut by 2 bases and J by 2 bases, with 14 bases left in between. The CDR3 covers 15 residues. Full variable domain (rest looked up from reference TRBV9 and TRBJ2-7): DSGVTQTPKHLITATGQRVTLRCSPRSGDLSVYWYQQSLDQGLQFLIQYYNGEERAKGNILERFSAQQFPDLHSELNLSSLELGDSALYFCASSVSLDQPYEQYFGPGTRLTVT.

The chain employs TRBV6-6 and TRBJ2-2, with a weak D call TRBD2 (6 bases). This CDR3 contains 14 residues. CDR1 and CDR2 (germline): MNHNY, SVGAGI (reference sequence). Trimming shortened V by 6 bases and J by 5 bases, and 13 bases separated the two germline ends. The CDR3 reads CASSRGTLTGELFF. Here the CDR3 DNA reads TGTGCCAGCAGCCGCGGGACCTTAACCGGGGAGCTGTTTTTT.

The J gene is TRBJ1-1, the V gene TRBV6-2 or TRBV6-3; D not certain. Germline V lookup: CDR1 MNHEY, CDR2 SVGEGT. CDR3 size: 14 residues. V was clipped by 1 base and J by 5 bases, with 11 bases between them. In DNA, the CDR3 is TGTGCCAGCAGTTACTTTCCGGGAAGGACTGAAGCTTTCTTT. Its protein product is CASSYFPGRTEAFF.

This clone was detected once. The rearrangement uses TRBV5-4 and TRBJ1-1; 9 nucleotides match TRBD1. The germline V gene has CDR1 SGHNT and CDR2 YYREEE (reference sequence). The CDR3 covers 16 residues. Trimming removed 0 bases from V and 7 bases from J; junction bases left unmatched: 10. CDR3: CASSLAWGQGGDEAFF. As DNA, the CDR3 is TGTGCCAGCAGCTTGGCCTGGGGACAGGGCGGGGATGAAGCTTTCTTT.

Regarding this clone: The junction departs from germline at one end; a sequencing error may be responsible. The J gene is TRBJ2-3, the V gene TRBV5-4; 9 bases are a match to TRBD2. The CDR3 contains 15 residues. Per germline, CDR1 SGHNT and CDR2 YYREEE (reference sequence). Here the CDR3 reads CASSPPGTSTDTQYF. The CDR3 coding sequence is TGTGCCAGCAGCCCCCCCGGGACTAGCACCGATACGCAGTATTTT.

V is TRBV5-4 and J is TRBJ2-3; unclear D gene. This CDR3 comprises 18 residues. The V end was cut by 1 base, the J end by 0 bases, with 18 bases between. Germline values: CDR1 SGHNT, CDR2 YYREEE (reference sequence). The CDR3 here is CASSLSPSLWQSTDTQYF. CDR3 nucleotide sequence: TGTGCCAGCAGCTTGTCCCCCTCTCTGTGGCAGAGCACAGATACGCAGTATTTT.

The V and J genes are TRBV25-1 and TRBJ2-7; TRBD2 matches at 7 bases. Germline assignment: CDR1 MGHDK and CDR2 SYGVNS. This CDR3 has 13 amino acids. The junction had 13 bases not matched to a gene; V was cut back by 8 bases and J by 9 bases. CDR3 nucleotides: TGTGCCAGCTCCGCGGGAGAAGGACGACCGCAGTACTTC. Its translation: CASSAGEGRPQYF.